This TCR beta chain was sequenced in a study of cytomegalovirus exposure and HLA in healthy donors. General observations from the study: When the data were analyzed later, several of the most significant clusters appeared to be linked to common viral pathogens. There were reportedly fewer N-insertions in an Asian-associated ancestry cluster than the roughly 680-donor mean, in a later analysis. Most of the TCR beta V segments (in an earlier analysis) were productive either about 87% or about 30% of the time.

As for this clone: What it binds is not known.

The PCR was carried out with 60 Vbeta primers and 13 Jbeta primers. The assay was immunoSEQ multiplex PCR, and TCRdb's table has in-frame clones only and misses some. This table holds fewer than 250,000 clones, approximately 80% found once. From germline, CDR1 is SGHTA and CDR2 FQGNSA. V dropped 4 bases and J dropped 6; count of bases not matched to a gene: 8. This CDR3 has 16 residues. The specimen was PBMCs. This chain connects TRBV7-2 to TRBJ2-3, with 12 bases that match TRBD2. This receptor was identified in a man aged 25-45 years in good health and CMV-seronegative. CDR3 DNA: TGTGCCAGCAGCTCTAAGACTAGCGGGGGTCAGGATACGCAGTATTTT. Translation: CASSSKTSGGQDTQYF.